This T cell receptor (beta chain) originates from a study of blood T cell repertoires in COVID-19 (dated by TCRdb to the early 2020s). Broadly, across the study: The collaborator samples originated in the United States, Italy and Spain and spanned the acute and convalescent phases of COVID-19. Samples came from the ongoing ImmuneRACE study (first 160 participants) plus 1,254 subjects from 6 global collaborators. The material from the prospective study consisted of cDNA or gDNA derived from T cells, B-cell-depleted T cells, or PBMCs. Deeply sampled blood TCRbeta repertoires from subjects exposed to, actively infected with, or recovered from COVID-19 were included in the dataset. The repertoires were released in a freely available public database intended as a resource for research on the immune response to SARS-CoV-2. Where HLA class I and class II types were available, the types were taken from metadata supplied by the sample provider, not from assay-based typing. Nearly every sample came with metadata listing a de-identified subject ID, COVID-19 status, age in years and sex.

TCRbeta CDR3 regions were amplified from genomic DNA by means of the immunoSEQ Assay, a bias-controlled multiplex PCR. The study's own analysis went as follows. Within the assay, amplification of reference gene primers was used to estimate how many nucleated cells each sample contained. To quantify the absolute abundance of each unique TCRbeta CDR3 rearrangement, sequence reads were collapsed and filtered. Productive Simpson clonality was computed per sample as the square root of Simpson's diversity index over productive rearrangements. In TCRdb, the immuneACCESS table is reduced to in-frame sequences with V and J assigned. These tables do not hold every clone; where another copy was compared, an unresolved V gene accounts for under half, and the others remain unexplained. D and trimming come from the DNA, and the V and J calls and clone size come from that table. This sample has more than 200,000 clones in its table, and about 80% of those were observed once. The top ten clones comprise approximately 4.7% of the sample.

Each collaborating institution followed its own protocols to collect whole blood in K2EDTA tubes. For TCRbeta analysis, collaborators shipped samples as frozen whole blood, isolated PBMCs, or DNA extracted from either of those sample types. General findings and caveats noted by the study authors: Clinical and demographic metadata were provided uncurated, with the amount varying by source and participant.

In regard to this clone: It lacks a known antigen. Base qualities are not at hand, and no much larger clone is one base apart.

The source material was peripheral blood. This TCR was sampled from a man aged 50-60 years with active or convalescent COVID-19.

DNA sequence: TGTGCCAGCAGTGAAGACAGGGTGTCCTATGGCTACACCTTC. The translation is CASSEDRVSYGYTF. Recombination linked TRBV6-1 to TRBJ1-2; a weak D assignment points to TRBD1 (6 bases agree). CDR1 and CDR2 were assigned from the germline V gene as MNHNS and SASEGT. Taken from cysteine to phenylalanine, the CDR3 has 14 residues. The retained sequence is limited to the CDR3, 42 bases, with the frame set at the first base. Relative to germline, V is 1 base shorter and J is 4 bases shorter, with 10 bases between their ends.